The 9 T cell receptor beta chains listed next were all sequenced from one sample in a study of identifying expanded T cells in peripheral blood. Profiling relied on immunoSEQ multiplex PCR, and the TCRdb table lists in-frame clones only, not all of them. Among about 130,000 clones listed, 65% to 90% were seen once. Material: blood. Source of these receptors: a person aged 18 to 70 in good health.

The chain links TRBV7-9 to TRBJ2-7; possible D gene TRBD2, 7 bases. The CDR3 is made up of 14 amino acids. The germline V gene encodes CDR1 SEHNR and CDR2 FQNEAQ (reference sequence). V was trimmed by 0 bases and J by 6 bases, leaving 12 bases between them. Written as DNA, the CDR3 is TGTGCCAGCAGCTTAGCCGTGGGGGGGCTCGAGCAGTACTTC. Encoded protein: CASSLAVGGLEQYF.

The gene calls are TRBV7-9 and TRBJ2-6; tentative D call: TRBD2 (6 bases). Germline loops: CDR1 SEHNR, CDR2 FQNEAQ (reference sequence). Trimming left V 11 bases short and J 2 bases short, with 10 bases between. The length of the CDR3 is 13 residues. As DNA, the CDR3 is TGTGCCGGGGGAGGAGCTGGGGCCAACGTCCTGACTTTC. Amino acid sequence: CAGGGAGANVLTF.

The chain couples TRBV4-1 to TRBJ1-4; D uncertain. From germline, CDR1 is MGHRA and CDR2 YSYEKL. Trimming pared 4 bases from V and 5 bases from J, leaving 8 bases between. The CDR3 extends over 13 amino acids. The CDR3, as DNA: TGCGCCAGCAGCCTGGTGGGGAATGAAAAACTGTTTTTT. Amino acids: CASSLVGNEKLFF.

The chain combines TRBV6-4 with TRBJ2-3; 11 nucleotides match TRBD2. Germline V gene lookup returns CDR1 MRHNA and CDR2 SNTAGT. The V gene end was trimmed by 6 bases and the J gene end by 3 bases; junction bases not matched to a gene: 8. The CDR3 has 16 residues. This CDR3 reads CASSPTSGSGTDTQYF. The DNA for the CDR3 is TGTGCCAGCAGCCCCACTAGCGGGAGTGGGACAGATACGCAGTATTTT.

This chain joins TRBV5-4 and TRBJ2-5; no clear D. The CDR3 extends over 14 amino acids. Germline CDR1 and CDR2: SGHNT and YYREEE (reference sequence). Trimming took off 0 bases at V and 2 bases at J, with 8 bases between the two ends. As DNA, the CDR3 is TGTGCCAGCAGCTTGGAGGGCCAGCAAGAGACCCAGTACTTC. This gives the protein CASSLEGQQETQYF.

The genes are TRBV19 and TRBJ2-7; 7 bases are shared with TRBD1. The CDR3 extends over 13 amino acids. Germline CDR1 is LNHDA and CDR2 is SQIVND (reference sequence). Germline trimming cut 7 bases from V and 0 bases from J; bases unmatched to any gene: 3. In nucleotides, the CDR3 is TGTGCCAGTAAACAGGGGTCCTCCTACGAGCAGTACTTC. This encodes CASKQGSSYEQYF.

This chain joins TRBV6-1 and TRBJ1-1; 7 nucleotides line up with TRBD1. Trimming removed 8 bases from V and 1 base from J; junction bases left unmatched: 4. CDR3 length: 13 amino acids. Germline assignment: CDR1 MNHNS and CDR2 SASEGT. The CDR3 bases are TGTGCCAGCCTGGGACAGACGAACACTGAAGCTTTCTTT. This sequence encodes CASLGQTNTEAFF.

V and J are TRBV7-2 and TRBJ2-1; D unresolved. Trimming took off 1 base at V and 0 bases at J, with 7 bases between the two ends. CDR3 length: 15 residues. Germline CDR1 SGHTA, CDR2 FQGNSA. This CDR3 reads CASSLGSTSYNEQFF. Written as DNA, the CDR3 is TGTGCCAGCAGCTTAGGCAGTACCTCCTACAATGAGCAGTTCTTC.

The V call is TRBV29-1, the J call TRBJ1-1; D possibly corresponds to TRBD1 (6 bases). The germline gives CDR1 SQVTM, CDR2 ANQGSEA. Trimming left V 7 bases short and J 5 bases short, with 14 bases between. The CDR3 covers 12 residues. CDR3 nucleotide sequence: TGCAGCGCCTACAGGGATGAAACTGAAGCTTTCTTT. Protein product: CSAYRDETEAFF.